The 8 T cell receptor beta chains listed next were all sequenced from one sample in a study of T-cell reconstitution after alpha-beta-depleted transplantation in children. Unique molecular identifiers were incorporated when the TCRbeta library was constructed. TCRdb reprocessed the PCR reads with MiXCR, giving one entry per CDR3 protein. The sample consists of about 200,000 distinct CDR3 sequences, about 8.2% of them appearing once. Specimen: PBMCs, mostly from graft donor cells, collected 360 days after TCRalphabeta/CD19-depleted stem cell transplant. The receptors shown here come from a male patient between 2 and 15 years old who had a stem cell transplant for acute myeloid leukemia, so the T cells may come from the graft donor.

This clonotype was counted between two and nine times. The J gene is TRBJ1-5, the V gene TRBV12-3 or TRBV12-4; D might be TRBD1 (5 bases). V was clipped by 2 bases and J by 5 bases, with 13 bases between them. This CDR3 comprises 15 residues. The CDR3 DNA reads TGTGCCAGCAGTTTAACTCGACAGCCATATCAGCCCCAGCATTTT. Protein sequence: CASSLTRQPYQPQHF.

The V gene is TRBV10-3, the J gene TRBJ2-5; TRBD2 matches at 10 bases. Germline lookup yields CDR1 ENHRY and CDR2 SYGVKD. Trimming took 5 bases from V and 2 from J; bases not matched to a gene: 8. CDR3 length: 16 residues. This CDR3 reads CAISHLASGSQETQYF. In DNA form, the CDR3 reads TGTGCCATCAGTCACCTCGCTAGCGGGAGTCAAGAGACCCAGTACTTC.

This clonotype was observed a few times. The chain has TRBV5-8 and TRBJ2-3; TRBD1 is a possible D gene (6 bases). The CDR3 has 14 amino acids. The germline V and J ends were trimmed by 1 base and 2 bases, with 8 bases remaining between them. Germline CDR1 SGHTS, CDR2 YDEGEE. In DNA form, the CDR3 reads TGTGCCAGCAGCTTGTTGGGGGCCACAGATACGCAGTATTTT. It specifies CASSLLGATDTQYF. The full variable domain, rest sourced from reference TRBV5-8 and TRBJ2-3, is EAGVTQSPTHLIKTRGQQATLRCSPISGHTSVYWYQQALGLGLQFLLWYDEGEERNRGNFPPRFSGRQFPNYSSELNVNALELEDSALYLCASSLLGATDTQYFGPGTRLTVL.

This clonotype occurred a few times. This chain links TRBV24-1 with TRBJ2-3; D is ambiguous. The germline V gene encodes CDR1 KGHDR and CDR2 SFDVKD. V gave up 8 bases and J gave up 3 bases, with 11 bases separating them. The CDR3 length is 13 residues. The CDR3, as DNA: TGTGCCACCATCCCGGTGGGGACAGATACGCAGTATTTT. It is translated as CATIPVGTDTQYF.

The sample holds many counts of this clonotype. The chain combines TRBV4-1 with TRBJ2-1; 14 bases are shared with TRBD2. Germline CDR1 MGHRA, CDR2 YSYEKL. With 4 bases clipped from V and 2 bases from J, the junction kept 4 bases outside the gene matches. The CDR3 contains 17 residues. The CDR3 nucleotides are TGCGCCAGCAGCCGAGGACTAGCGGGAGGCACCTACAATGAGCAGTTCTTC. Protein: CASSRGLAGGTYNEQFF.

This chain connects TRBV7-9 to TRBJ2-7; D gene unclear. Germline V gene sequence: CDR1 SEHNR, CDR2 FQNEAQ (reference sequence). The CDR3 spans 11 residues. With 8 bases removed from V and 0 bases from J, the gap between germline ends came to 5 bases. CDR3 region: CASESSYEQYF. CDR3 sequence (DNA): TGTGCCAGCGAGAGCTCCTACGAGCAGTACTTC.

The rearrangement uses TRBV4-3 and TRBJ2-3; possibly TRBD2 for D (7 bases). CDR1 and CDR2 from the germline V gene are LGHNA and YSLEER. V was cut by 0 bases and J by 8 bases, with 15 bases left in between. There are 15 residues in the CDR3. CDR3 nucleotides: TGCGCCAGCAGCCAAGATGTAGGGGGAGGGCTTACGCAGTATTTT. Translating it yields CASSQDVGGGLTQYF.

The DNA for the CDR3 is TGTGCCAGCAGTTTAGGGGACGGGGGTTTGAGAACCGGGGAGCTGTTTTTT. Translating it yields CASSLGDGGLRTGELFF. The chain uses TRBV12-3 or TRBV12-4 and TRBJ2-2; possibly TRBD2 for D (6 bases). The V gene lost 1 base and the J gene lost 5 bases, with 17 bases spanning the gap. The CDR3 has 17 amino acids.